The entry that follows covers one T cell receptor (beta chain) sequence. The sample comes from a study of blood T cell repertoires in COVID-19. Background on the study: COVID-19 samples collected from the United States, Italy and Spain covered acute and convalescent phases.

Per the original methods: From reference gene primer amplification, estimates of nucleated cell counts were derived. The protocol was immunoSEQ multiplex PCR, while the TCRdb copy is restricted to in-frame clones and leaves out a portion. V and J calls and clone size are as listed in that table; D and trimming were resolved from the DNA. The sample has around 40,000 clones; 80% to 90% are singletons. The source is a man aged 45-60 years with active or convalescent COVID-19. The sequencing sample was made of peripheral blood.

The CDR3 spells CASSATFEAFF. DNA of the CDR3: TGTGCCAGTAGTGCGACATTTGAAGCTTTCTTT. The chain joins TRBV19 to TRBJ1-1; no definite D call. V was trimmed by 5 bases and J by 7 bases, leaving 8 bases between them. Germline V gives CDR1 LNHDA, CDR2 SQIVND (reference sequence). The CDR3 has 11 amino acids.